These 22 T cell receptor beta chains originate from one sample sequenced in a study of T cell responses to AZD1222 COVID-19 vaccine. Measured with immunoSEQ multiplex PCR; TCRdb has only the in-frame clones, and not every one. In the table there are 150,000 or so clones, about 91% of which are singletons. Sequences were derived from peripheral blood, sampled on day 0 of AZD1222 vaccination. These receptors came from an adult in good health.

The genes are TRBV19 and TRBJ2-7, with D possibly matching TRBD1 (6 bases). In germline, CDR1 is LNHDA, CDR2 SQIVND (reference sequence). Trimming stripped 5 bases from V and 3 bases from J, with 14 bases between. This CDR3 spans 14 amino acids. CDR3 loop: CASSLGHRDYEQYF. CDR3 DNA: TGTGCCAGTAGTTTGGGACACCGGGACTACGAGCAGTACTTC.

This chain joins TRBV13 and TRBJ2-7, with TRBD1 identical over 7 bases. Germline V gene lookup returns CDR1 PRHDT and CDR2 FYEKMQ (reference sequence). V gave up 6 bases and J gave up 2 bases; unmatched junction bases: 10. This CDR3 comprises 15 residues. In nucleotides, the CDR3 is TGTGCCAGCAGACATCAGGGGGAGAATCCCTACGAGCAGTACTTC. Translation: CASRHQGENPYEQYF.

The J gene is TRBJ1-6, the V gene TRBV27; tentatively, D is TRBD1 (6 bases). The CDR3 sequence is 14 residues long. Trimming cost V 3 bases and J 5 bases, with 8 bases left between them. Looked up from germline, CDR1 is MNHEY and CDR2 is SMNVEV (reference sequence). Here the CDR3 reads CASSFRGNNSPLHF. Here the CDR3 DNA reads TGTGCCAGCAGTTTTAGGGGGAATAATTCACCCCTCCACTTT.

This rearrangement joins TRBV10-3 to TRBJ2-4; 7 nucleotides line up with TRBD1. This CDR3 spans 17 amino acids. Germline CDR1 reads ENHRY; CDR2 reads SYGVKD. The trim removed 3 bases at V and 0 bases at J, leaving 8 bases unmatched. The CDR3 bases are TGTGCCATCAGTGAACGGGACAGAGCCATAGCCAAAAACATTCAGTACTTC. The encoded protein is CAISERDRAIAKNIQYF.

The genes are TRBV19 and TRBJ2-7; the D gene could be TRBD1 or TRBD2 (5 bases each). CDR1 and CDR2 from the germline V gene are LNHDA and SQIVND (reference sequence). V was cut by 1 base and J by 0 bases, with 10 bases left in between. The CDR3 totals 15 residues. The CDR3 reads CASSIAGTVSYEQYF. CDR3 in DNA: TGTGCCAGTAGTATAGCCGGGACGGTCTCCTACGAGCAGTACTTC.

The genes are TRBV14 and TRBJ2-3; D tentatively fits TRBD1 or TRBD2 (5 bases each). The V end lost 3 bases, the J end lost 3 bases, and 16 bases lay between the germline ends. The CDR3 has 16 residues. CDR1 is SGHDN, CDR2 FVKESK, per germline. The CDR3 DNA is TGTGCCAGCAGCCAGGTTGGGGGACGGATTACAGATACGCAGTATTTT. It codes for CASSQVGGRITDTQYF.

The chain recombines TRBV20-1 with TRBJ2-7; D call uncertain. Germline V gene data show CDR1 as DFQATT and CDR2 as SNEGSKA (reference sequence). Trimming left V 0 bases short and J 4 bases short, with 4 bases between. The CDR3 sequence is 11 residues long. The DNA for the CDR3 is TGCAGTGCTAGAGATTATTACGAGCAGTACTTC. This codes for CSARDYYEQYF.

The chain links TRBV30 to TRBJ2-1; no reliable D call. The CDR3 runs 14 residues. Looked up from germline, CDR1 is GTSNPN and CDR2 is SVGIG (reference sequence). V was trimmed by 2 bases and J by 8 bases, leaving 16 bases between them. This CDR3 is CAWSWGRELDEQFF. The CDR3 DNA is TGTGCCTGGAGTTGGGGTAGGGAATTGGATGAGCAGTTCTTC.

This chain uses TRBV6-4 with TRBJ2-2; TRBD2 agrees at 8 bases. J was trimmed by 5 bases and V by 2 bases; bases with no gene match: 4. The CDR3 sequence is 15 residues long. Germline CDR1 reads MRHNA; CDR2 reads SNTAGT. CDR3 sequence (DNA): TGTGCCAGCAGTGACAGCGGGAGCCAAACCGGGGAGCTGTTTTTT. Translating it yields CASSDSGSQTGELFF.

As concerns this clone: The sample holds other DNA sequences that translate to the same CDR3. V gene TRBV27 combines with J gene TRBJ1-6; D is ambiguous. Trimming shortened V by 6 bases and J by 10 bases, and 10 bases separated the two germline ends. The CDR3 runs to 12 residues. Germline V gene sequence: CDR1 MNHEY, CDR2 SMNVEV (reference sequence). This chain's CDR3 is CASSLLGSPLHF. The CDR3 coding sequence is TGTGCCAGCAGCCTCCTAGGGTCACCCCTCCACTTT.

The rearrangement uses TRBV5-1 and TRBJ2-7; D call uncertain. The CDR3 contains 17 residues. V was pared by 0 bases and J by 2 bases, with 18 bases between. Germline values: CDR1 SGHRS, CDR2 YFSETQ. The CDR3 here is CASSLVFLASETYEQYF. DNA of the CDR3: TGCGCCAGCAGCTTGGTTTTTCTGGCCAGCGAGACCTACGAGCAGTACTTC.

This clone was counted a single time. The J gene is TRBJ2-3, the V gene TRBV19; D unresolved. Looked up from germline, CDR1 is LNHDA and CDR2 is SQIVND (reference sequence). There are 16 residues in the CDR3. V gave up 3 bases and J gave up 1 base, with 14 bases separating them. CDR3 sequence: CASSIAGNRGTDTQYF. The CDR3 DNA reads TGTGCCAGTAGTATCGCTGGGAACCGCGGCACAGATACGCAGTATTTT.

This chain links TRBV9 with TRBJ1-4, with a weak D call TRBD1 (5 bases). The germline CDR1 and CDR2 sequences are SGDLS and YYNGEE. The CDR3 extends over 15 amino acids. Trimming pared 1 base from V and 4 bases from J, leaving 11 bases between. CDR3 residues: CASSVSGSGNEKLFF. The CDR3 DNA reads as TGTGCCAGCAGCGTATCAGGGAGCGGTAATGAAAAACTGTTTTTT.

The chain recombines TRBV19 with TRBJ1-1, with TRBD1 as a possible D gene (5 bases). In germline, CDR1 is LNHDA, CDR2 SQIVND (reference sequence). This CDR3 comprises 16 residues. Trimming pared 4 bases from V and 7 bases from J, leaving 22 bases between. CDR3 nucleotide sequence: TGTGCCAGTAGTAGGGCCTTCGGGGGAAGTCTAAGTGAAGCTTTCTTT. Its translation: CASSRAFGGSLSEAFF.

The rearrangement links TRBV5-1 to TRBJ2-1, with D tentatively TRBD1 (6 bases). The CDR3 contains 12 residues. V was shortened by 4 bases and J by 7 bases, with 9 bases between the two germline ends. Germline V gene data show CDR1 as SGHRS and CDR2 as YFSETQ. Here the CDR3 DNA reads TGCGCCAGCAGCGGGGGCGGGAATGAGCAGTTCTTC. Its protein product is CASSGGGNEQFF.

This sequence joins TRBV9 and TRBJ2-7; TRBD1 matches at 9 bases. The germline V gene encodes CDR1 SGDLS and CDR2 YYNGEE. This CDR3 has 17 amino acids. Trimming cost V 2 bases and J 6 bases; bases outside gene matches: 15. The CDR3 nucleotides read TGTGCCAGCAGCGTCTCCCCCGGCGACAGGGGGTTGAGCGAGCAGTACTTC. This encodes CASSVSPGDRGLSEQYF.

The gene calls are TRBV5-1 and TRBJ2-1; D might be TRBD1 (6 bases). The CDR3 extends over 15 amino acids. Germline-derived CDR1 and CDR2 are SGHRS and YFSETQ. Trimming stripped 3 bases from V and 6 bases from J, with 16 bases between. In DNA form, the CDR3 reads TGCGCCAGCAGCTCGGGCACAGGGTCTGGCAATGAGCAGTTCTTC. Its protein is CASSSGTGSGNEQFF.

The CDR3: CASSLYPDSQETQYF. Written as DNA, the CDR3 is TGTGCCAGCAGCTTATATCCGGACAGTCAAGAGACCCAGTACTTC. The chain employs TRBV7-9 and TRBJ2-5, with D possibly being TRBD1 (6 bases). Trimming left V 2 bases short and J 2 bases short, with 12 bases between. Germline CDR1 SEHNR, CDR2 FQNEAQ (reference sequence). CDR3 size: 15 residues.

This rearrangement joins TRBV18 to TRBJ2-2, with TRBD1 as a possible D gene (6 bases). This CDR3 comprises 14 residues. Deletions cut 3 bases from V and 5 bases from J, with 10 bases between. The germline V gene encodes CDR1 KGHSH and CDR2 LQKENI. Here the CDR3 reads CASSPKQGTGELFF. CDR3 DNA sequence: TGTGCCAGCTCACCGAAGCAGGGGACCGGGGAGCTGTTTTTT.

This clone was detected only a few times. V and J are TRBV27 and TRBJ2-3, with D unclear. The V and J ends lost 5 bases and 2 bases respectively, with 11 bases between them. Germline V lookup: CDR1 MNHEY, CDR2 SMNVEV (reference sequence). The CDR3 contains 14 residues. CDR3 sequence reads: CASSIGRNTDTQYF. The CDR3, as DNA: TGTGCCAGCAGTATTGGCAGAAACACAGATACGCAGTATTTT.

The J gene is TRBJ2-1, the V gene TRBV7-2; the match to TRBD2 covers 14 bases. The CDR3 is made up of 19 amino acids. Germline-derived CDR1 and CDR2 are SGHTA and FQGNSA. J gave up 6 bases and V 1 base, and 11 bases lay outside the gene matches. CDR3 sequence reads: CASSLVPGLAGGRGNEQFF. The CDR3 coding sequence is TGTGCCAGCAGCTTAGTACCCGGACTAGCGGGGGGCAGGGGCAATGAGCAGTTCTTC.

This clone was counted only a few times. This chain uses TRBV12-3 or TRBV12-4 with TRBJ1-1; D not certain. Between the trimmed V and J ends, which lost 6 bases and 9 bases, there was a span of 11 bases. The CDR3 totals 11 residues. CDR3 sequence (DNA): TGTGCCAGCAGCCGAGGGCCTCAAGCTTTCTTT. Translation: CASSRGPQAFF.